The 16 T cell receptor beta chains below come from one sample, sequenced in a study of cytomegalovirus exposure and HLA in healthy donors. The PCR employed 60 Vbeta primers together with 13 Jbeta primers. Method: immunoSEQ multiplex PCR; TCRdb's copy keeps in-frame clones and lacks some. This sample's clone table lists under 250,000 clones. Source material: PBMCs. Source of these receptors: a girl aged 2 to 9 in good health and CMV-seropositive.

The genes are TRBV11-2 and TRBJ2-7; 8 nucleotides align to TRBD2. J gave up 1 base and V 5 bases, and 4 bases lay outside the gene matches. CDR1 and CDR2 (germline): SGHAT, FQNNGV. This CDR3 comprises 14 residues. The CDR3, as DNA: TGTGCCAGCAGCCCCGGGGGGGGATCCTACGAGCAGTACTTC. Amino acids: CASSPGGGSYEQYF. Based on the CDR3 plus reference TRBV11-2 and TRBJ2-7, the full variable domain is EAGVAQSPRYKIIEKRQSVAFWCNPISGHATLYWYQQILGQGPKLLIQFQNNGVVDDSQLPKDRFSAERLKGVDSTLKIQPAKLEDSAVYLCASSPGGGSYEQYFGPGTRLTVT.

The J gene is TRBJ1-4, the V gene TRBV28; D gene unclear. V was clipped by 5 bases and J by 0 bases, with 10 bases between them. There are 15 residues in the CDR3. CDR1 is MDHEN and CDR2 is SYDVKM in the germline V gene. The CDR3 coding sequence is TGTGCCAGCAGTGGACCGGGGTCAACTAATGAAAAACTGTTTTTT. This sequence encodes CASSGPGSTNEKLFF.

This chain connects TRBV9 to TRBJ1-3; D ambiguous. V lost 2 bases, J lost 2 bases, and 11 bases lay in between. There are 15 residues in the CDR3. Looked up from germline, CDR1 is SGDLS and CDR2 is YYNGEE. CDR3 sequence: CASSVGSQAGNTIYF. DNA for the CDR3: TGTGCCAGCAGCGTCGGATCGCAGGCTGGAAACACCATATATTTT.

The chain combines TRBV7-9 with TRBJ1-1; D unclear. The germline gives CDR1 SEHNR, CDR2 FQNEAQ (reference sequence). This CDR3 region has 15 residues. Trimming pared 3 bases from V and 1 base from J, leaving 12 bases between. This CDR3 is CASSFEGTANTEAFF. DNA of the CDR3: TGTGCCAGCAGCTTTGAGGGAACAGCGAACACTGAAGCTTTCTTT.

The CDR3 sequence: CASSLVVRDKDRDNEQFF. CDR3 DNA: TGCGCCAGCAGCTTGGTCGTGAGGGATAAGGACAGGGACAATGAGCAGTTCTTC. The rearrangement joins TRBV5-1 to TRBJ2-1, with 8 nucleotides matching TRBD1. Germline V gives CDR1 SGHRS, CDR2 YFSETQ. The CDR3 contains 18 residues. With V trimmed by 0 bases and J by 5 bases, 13 bases remained unmatched.

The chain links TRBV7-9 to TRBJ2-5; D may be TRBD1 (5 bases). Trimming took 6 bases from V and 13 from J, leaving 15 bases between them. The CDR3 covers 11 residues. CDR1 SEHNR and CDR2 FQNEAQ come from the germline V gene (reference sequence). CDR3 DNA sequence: TGTGCCAGCAGTAGAGACAGCCCTGGGTACTTC. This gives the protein CASSRDSPGYF.

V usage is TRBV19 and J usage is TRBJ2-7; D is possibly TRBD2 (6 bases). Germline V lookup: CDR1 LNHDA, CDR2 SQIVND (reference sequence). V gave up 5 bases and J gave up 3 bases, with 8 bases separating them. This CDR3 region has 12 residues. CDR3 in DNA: TGTGCCAGTAGTGGGACTGGCTACGAGCAGTACTTC. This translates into CASSGTGYEQYF. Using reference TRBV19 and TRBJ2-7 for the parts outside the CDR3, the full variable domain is DGGITQSPKYLFRKEGQNVTLSCEQNLNHDAMYWYRQDPGQGLRLIYYSQIVNDFQKGDIAEGYSVSREKKESFPLTVTSAQKNPTAFYLCASSGTGYEQYFGPGTRLTVT.

The CDR3 DNA reads as TGTGCCATCAGTGGCGACAGGGGGCAGAACACTGAAGCTTTCTTT. This encodes CAISGDRGQNTEAFF. This sequence joins TRBV10-3 and TRBJ1-1; 10 bases line up with TRBD1. Germline V lookup: CDR1 ENHRY, CDR2 SYGVKD. The CDR3 spans 15 residues. V shed 4 bases, J shed 1 base, and the junction held 3 bases outside the gene matches.

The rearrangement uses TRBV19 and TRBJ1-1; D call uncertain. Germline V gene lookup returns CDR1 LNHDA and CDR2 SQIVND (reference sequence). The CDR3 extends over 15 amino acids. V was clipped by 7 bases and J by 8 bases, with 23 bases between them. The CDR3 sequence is CASNSKAGSPWEAFF. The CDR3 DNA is TGTGCCAGTAATTCCAAGGCGGGATCTCCTTGGGAAGCTTTCTTT.

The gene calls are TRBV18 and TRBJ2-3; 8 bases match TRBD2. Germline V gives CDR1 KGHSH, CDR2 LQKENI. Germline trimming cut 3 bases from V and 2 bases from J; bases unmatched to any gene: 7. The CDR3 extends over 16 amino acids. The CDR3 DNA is TGTGCCAGCTCACCCACAACTAGCGGACCCACAGATACGCAGTATTTT. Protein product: CASSPTTSGPTDTQYF.

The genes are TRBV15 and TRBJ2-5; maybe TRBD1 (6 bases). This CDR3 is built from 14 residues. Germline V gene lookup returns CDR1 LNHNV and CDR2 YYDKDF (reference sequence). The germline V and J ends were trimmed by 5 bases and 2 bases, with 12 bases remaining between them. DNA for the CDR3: TGTGCCACCAGCCCGACAGGCCCACAAGAGACCCAGTACTTC. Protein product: CATSPTGPQETQYF.

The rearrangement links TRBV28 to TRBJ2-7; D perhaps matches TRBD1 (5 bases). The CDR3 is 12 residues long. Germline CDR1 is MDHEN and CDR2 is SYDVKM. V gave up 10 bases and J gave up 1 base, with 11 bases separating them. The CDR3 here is CATDTRSYEQYF. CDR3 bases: TGTGCCACGGACACTCGTTCCTACGAGCAGTACTTC. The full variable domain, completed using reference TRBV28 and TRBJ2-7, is DVKVTQSSRYLVKRTGEKVFLECVQDMDHENMFWYRQDPGLGLRLIYFSYDVKMKEKGDIPEGYSVSREKKERFSLILESASTNQTSMYLCATDTRSYEQYFGPGTRLTVT.

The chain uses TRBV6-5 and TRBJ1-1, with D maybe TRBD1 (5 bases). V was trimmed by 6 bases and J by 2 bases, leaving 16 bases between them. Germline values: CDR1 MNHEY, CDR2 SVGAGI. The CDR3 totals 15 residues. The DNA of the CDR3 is TGTGCCAGCAGCTTGAAGGACACAATCAACACTGAAGCTTTCTTT. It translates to CASSLKDTINTEAFF.

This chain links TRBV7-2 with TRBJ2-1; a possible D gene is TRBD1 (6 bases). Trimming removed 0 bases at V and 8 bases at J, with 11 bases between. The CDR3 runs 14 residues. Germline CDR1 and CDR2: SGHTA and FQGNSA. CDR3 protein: CASSLAQGMYEQFF. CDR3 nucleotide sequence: TGTGCCAGCAGCTTAGCGCAGGGGATGTATGAGCAGTTCTTC. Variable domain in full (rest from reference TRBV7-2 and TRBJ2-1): GAGVSQSPSNKVTEKGKDVELRCDPISGHTALYWYRQSLGQGLEFLIYFQGNSAPDKSGLPSDRFSAERTGGSVSTLTIQRTQQEDSAVYLCASSLAQGMYEQFFGPGTRLTVL.

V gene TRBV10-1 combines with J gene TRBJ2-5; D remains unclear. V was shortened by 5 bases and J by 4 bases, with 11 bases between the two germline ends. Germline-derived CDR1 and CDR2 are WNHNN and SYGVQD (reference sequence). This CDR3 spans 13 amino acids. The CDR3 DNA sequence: TGCGCCAGCAGTCCCGCGGCTGCAGAGACCCAGTACTTC. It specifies CASSPAAAETQYF.

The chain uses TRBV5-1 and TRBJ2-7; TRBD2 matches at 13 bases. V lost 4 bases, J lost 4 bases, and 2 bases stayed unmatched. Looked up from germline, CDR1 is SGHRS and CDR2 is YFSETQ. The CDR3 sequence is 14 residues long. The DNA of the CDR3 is TGCGCCAGCAGCCCGGGACTAGCGGGATACGAGCAGTACTTC. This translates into CASSPGLAGYEQYF.